This T cell receptor (beta chain) originates from a study of blood T cells in healthy people across ages. Next came a second PCR, run for about 7 to 11 cycles, which used a sample-barcoded 5' primer along with a J-beta primer mix. TCRdb re-analysed the 5' RACE reads in MiXCR, keeping a single row per CDR3 protein. The table records about 1.1 million distinct CDR3 sequences, roughly two fifths of them present only once. Sample donors were healthy Caucasian individuals that came from Russia, aged roughly 6 to 95. V dropped 1 base and J dropped 0; count of bases not matched to a gene: 5. Germline CDR1 and CDR2: LGHNA and YNFKEQ. The CDR3 is 17 amino acids. Broader study findings: Significant beta diversity loss was already apparent by age approximately 38, declining roughly linearly.

Remarks on this clonotype: The antigen remains unidentified.

The sequenced material came from blood. The receptor was isolated from a man aged 18 to 35 in good health. V and J are TRBV4-2 and TRBJ2-3, with 9 nucleotides matching TRBD2. The CDR3 bases are TGTGCCAGCAGCCAAGTGAGGGCGGGGGGGAGCACAGATACGCAGTATTTT. Protein: CASSQVRAGGSTDTQYF.